This T cell receptor beta chain was observed in a study of spatial heterogeneity in lung cancer. Study information: Detected beta-chain sequences consistently exceeded alpha-chain sequences. Averaged across combinations, each unique TCR and UMI pairing appeared more than ten times in raw reads, which were uncorrected.

Trimming removed 3 bases at V and 0 bases at J, with 14 bases between. Germline V gene data show CDR1 as DFQATT and CDR2 as SNEGSKA (reference sequence). The CDR3 is 15 amino acids. This clonotype counts as medium-sized. Since it is a stray read in a library aimed at alpha chains, this beta chain has a size that is not meaningful. Sample time point: sample taken at primary tumor resection. Tumor, nontumor lung or frozen PBMC supplied whole RNA that was sequenced unsorted. Samples were donated by 72 untreated early-stage non-small cell lung cancer patients. Every molecule of TCR cDNA had its own unique molecular identifier. TCRdb redid the calling of the 5' RACE reads with MiXCR, one entry per CDR3 protein. The table includes about 8,600 distinct CDR3 sequences, approximately 4.6% detected once.

The receptor's source is a male donor with early-stage non-small cell lung cancer. This chain links TRBV20-1 with TRBJ1-1; maybe TRBD1 (6 bases). Here the sequenced sample was PBMCs, taken at surgery. The CDR3 bases are TGCAGTGCTAGGTCCCCCAGGGGAATGAACACTGAAGCTTTCTTT. Translating gives CSARSPRGMNTEAFF.